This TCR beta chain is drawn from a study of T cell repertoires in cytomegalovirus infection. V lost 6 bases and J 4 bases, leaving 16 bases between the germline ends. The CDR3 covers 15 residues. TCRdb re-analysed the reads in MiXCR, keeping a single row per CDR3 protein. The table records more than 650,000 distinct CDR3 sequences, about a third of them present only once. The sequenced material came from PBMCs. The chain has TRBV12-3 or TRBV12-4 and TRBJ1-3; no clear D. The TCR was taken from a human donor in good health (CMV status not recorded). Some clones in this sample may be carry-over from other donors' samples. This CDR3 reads CASRVKGPKGNTIYF. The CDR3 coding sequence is TGTGCCAGCAGAGTTAAGGGTCCGAAGGGAAACACCATATATTTT.